This T cell receptor beta chain emerged from a study of cytomegalovirus exposure and HLA in healthy donors. Vbeta (60) and Jbeta (13) primers were used in the PCR. Profiling relied on immunoSEQ multiplex PCR, and the TCRdb table lists in-frame clones only, not all of them. The sample holds under 150,000 clones, about 78% seen once. Trimming pared 1 base from V and 0 bases from J, leaving 13 bases between. Germline V lookup: CDR1 SGHTA, CDR2 FQGNSA. This CDR3 is built from 17 residues. For this donor, CMV serostatus was not recorded. Material for sequencing was PBMCs. This chain connects TRBV7-2 to TRBJ1-5; maybe TRBD1 (6 bases). This TCR derives from a human donor in good health. CDR3 nucleotide sequence: TGTGCCAGCAGCTTAGGGGCAGGGGAAAATAGCAATCAGCCCCAGCATTTT. Translated: CASSLGAGENSNQPQHF. Full variable domain (rest looked up from reference TRBV7-2 and TRBJ1-5): GAGVSQSPSNKVTEKGKDVELRCDPISGHTALYWYRQSLGQGLEFLIYFQGNSAPDKSGLPSDRFSAERTGGSVSTLTIQRTQQEDSAVYLCASSLGAGENSNQPQHFGDGTRLSIL.